The 14 T cell receptor beta chains listed next were all sequenced from one sample in a study of blood T cell repertoires in COVID-19. Assay used: immunoSEQ multiplex PCR; TCRdb lists only in-frame clones, some missing. The table includes 200,000 to 250,000 clones, approximately 86% detected once. Specimen: peripheral blood. The source of these receptors is a human donor in a cohort sampled during active COVID-19.

The chain couples TRBV2 to TRBJ1-1; D remains unclear. Germline values: CDR1 SNHLY, CDR2 FYNNEI. V lost 4 bases and J 4 bases, leaving 10 bases between the germline ends. The length of the CDR3 is 13 residues. As DNA, the CDR3 is TGTGCCAGCAGTGGTTCCGGGAGCACTGAAGCTTTCTTT. Translating it yields CASSGSGSTEAFF. Full variable domain (missing parts from reference TRBV2 and TRBJ1-1): EPEVTQTPSHQVTQMGQEVILRCVPISNHLYFYWYRQILGQKVEFLVSFYNNEISEKSEIFDDQFSVERPDGSNFTLKIRSTKLEDSAMYFCASSGSGSTEAFFGQGTRLTVV.

The V and J genes are TRBV4-2 and TRBJ2-7; the match to TRBD2 covers 8 bases. The CDR3 sequence is 13 residues long. V lost 5 bases, J lost 5 bases, and 5 bases stayed unmatched. Germline CDR1 is LGHNA and CDR2 is YNFKEQ. CDR3 DNA sequence: TGTGCCAGCAGCGCCCGGGGGGGGGACGAGCAGTACTTC. Encoded protein: CASSARGGDEQYF.

The genes are TRBV5-4 and TRBJ2-3; 10 bases are shared with TRBD1. The CDR3 runs to 16 residues. Per the germline V gene, CDR1 is SGHNT and CDR2 is YYREEE (reference sequence). V lost 4 bases and J lost 8; bases outside the gene matches: 13. The DNA for the CDR3 is TGTGCCAGCAGCCCAGGCAGGACAGGGGGTAGGGGTACGCAGTATTTT. Its translation is CASSPGRTGGRGTQYF.

The chain carries TRBV19 and TRBJ2-7; 11 bases are shared with TRBD1. This CDR3 is 15 amino acids long. The J segment lost 2 bases and the V segment lost 3 bases, leaving 3 bases of the junction unmatched. Germline CDR1 LNHDA, CDR2 SQIVND (reference sequence). The CDR3: CASSIRGQGAYEQYF. For the CDR3, the DNA is TGTGCCAGTAGTATTCGGGGACAGGGGGCCTACGAGCAGTACTTC.

The rearrangement uses TRBV5-6 and TRBJ1-5, with 7 bases that match TRBD1. The CDR3 covers 14 residues. V lost 2 bases, J lost 7 bases, and 6 bases stayed unmatched. Germline CDR1 is SGHDT and CDR2 is YYEEEE. In DNA form, the CDR3 reads TGTGCCAGCAGCTTATCAGGGGGAGGACAGCCCCAGCATTTT. Its protein product is CASSLSGGGQPQHF.

The table lists this clone with a count of one. The rearrangement joins TRBV7-9 to TRBJ1-1; maybe TRBD1 (5 bases). Deletions cut 5 bases from V and 5 bases from J, with 15 bases between. The CDR3 is made up of 14 amino acids. The V gene's germline CDR1 is SEHNR and CDR2 FQNEAQ (reference sequence). Here the CDR3 reads CASSQGVDRTEAFF. The DNA for the CDR3 is TGTGCCAGCAGCCAAGGGGTGGATCGGACTGAAGCTTTCTTT.

The table lists this clone with a few counts. CDR3 amino acids: CAISESRTGGNTIYF. CDR3 DNA sequence: TGTGCCATCAGTGAGTCAAGGACGGGAGGAAACACCATATATTTT. This sequence joins TRBV10-3 and TRBJ1-3; no clear D. V lost 0 bases and J 4 bases, leaving 10 bases between the germline ends. The germline gives CDR1 ENHRY, CDR2 SYGVKD. The CDR3 loop spans 15 amino acids.

The CDR3 sequence: CASSQDSISYEQYF. The CDR3 nucleotides are TGTGCCAGCAGCCAAGATTCAATTTCCTACGAGCAGTACTTC. The chain has TRBV3-1 (or the pseudogene TRBV3-2) and TRBJ2-7; D is unresolved. Trimming removed 0 bases at V and 1 base at J, with 7 bases between. The CDR3 runs to 14 residues. Germline assignment: CDR1 LGHDT and CDR2 YNNKEL (reference sequence).

The chain couples TRBV6-5 to TRBJ1-2; D unclear. Germline V gene sequence: CDR1 MNHEY, CDR2 SVGAGI. V dropped 6 bases and J dropped 0 bases, with 11 bases sitting between them. The CDR3 length is 14 residues. CDR3 sequence reads: CASSSGSTNYGYTF. The CDR3 nucleotides are TGTGCCAGCAGCTCGGGATCCACTAACTATGGCTACACCTTC.

This clone was counted a few times. The CDR3 loop is CASSLKVASGGFLYEQYF. CDR3 nucleotide sequence: TGTGCCAGCAGCTTGAAGGTGGCTAGCGGGGGGTTCCTTTACGAGCAGTACTTC. The gene calls are TRBV7-2 and TRBJ2-7, with 11 bases lining up with TRBD2. This CDR3 spans 18 amino acids. Germline V gene lookup returns CDR1 SGHTA and CDR2 FQGNSA. V was clipped by 3 bases and J by 4 bases; unmatched bases: 14.

This clone was counted only a few times. The chain links TRBV5-1 to TRBJ1-6; 7 bases map to TRBD1. Germline CDR1 is SGHRS and CDR2 is YFSETQ. The junction had 2 bases not matched to a gene; V was cut back by 4 bases and J by 4 bases. This CDR3 has 14 amino acids. CDR3 sequence reads: CASSPGQYNSPLHF. As DNA, the CDR3 is TGCGCCAGCAGCCCGGGACAGTATAATTCACCCCTCCACTTT.

The CDR3 here is CASSLGTSGREDTQYF. DNA for the CDR3: TGCGCCAGCAGCTTGGGGACTAGCGGGAGAGAAGATACGCAGTATTTT. The V and J genes are TRBV5-1 and TRBJ2-3; 13 bases are shared with TRBD2. Germline trimming cut 0 bases from V and 5 bases from J; bases unmatched to any gene: 3. The CDR3 loop spans 16 amino acids. The germline CDR1 and CDR2 sequences are SGHRS and YFSETQ.

The CDR3: CASSLSLTSDGYTF. CDR3 nucleotide sequence: TGTGCCAGCAGCTTGTCACTAACAAGTGATGGCTACACCTTC. V usage is TRBV5-5 and J usage is TRBJ1-2; D ambiguous. Trimming shortened V by 1 base and J by 6 bases, and 13 bases separated the two germline ends. Per the germline V gene, CDR1 is SGHKS and CDR2 is YYEKEE (reference sequence). The CDR3 runs 14 residues.

The chain uses TRBV27 and TRBJ1-2, with D hard to call. Germline V gives CDR1 MNHEY, CDR2 SMNVEV (reference sequence). There are 12 residues in the CDR3. The V end was cut by 11 bases, the J end by 1 base, with 11 bases between. The CDR3 sequence is CAYAHNNYGYTF. CDR3 nucleotides: TGTGCCTATGCACACAATAACTATGGCTACACCTTC.